A single sample gave rise to the 8 T cell receptor beta chains below, sequenced in a study of T cells in Graves' hyperthyroidism and ophthalmopathy. Regions amplified from RNA transcripts were the TCR beta CDR3 regions. The HTBI primer set served for first-round RT-PCR of the TCR CDR3. TCRdb reprocessed the multiplex PCR reads with MiXCR, giving one entry per CDR3 protein. Among some 500,000 distinct CDR3 sequences, approximately 16% were seen once, and the ten largest hold 25% to 30%. The sequencing sample was made of blood. The receptors stem from a woman aged 25 to 39 with Graves' ophthalmopathy.

The table lists this clonotype with many counts. The rearrangement uses TRBV24-1 and TRBJ2-7; 13 nucleotides align to TRBD2. Trimming took 6 bases from V and 6 from J; bases not matched to a gene: 7. Germline V gene data show CDR1 as KGHDR and CDR2 as SFDVKD. The CDR3 contains 15 residues. In DNA, the CDR3 is TGTGCCACCAGTACCGGGACTAGCGGGAATGGCGAGCAGTACTTC. It is translated as CATSTGTSGNGEQYF.

This chain connects TRBV6-5 to TRBJ1-3, with a tentative D call TRBD1 (6 bases). The CDR3 covers 16 residues. Trimming removed 8 bases at V and 2 bases at J, with 19 bases between. Germline CDR1 reads MNHEY; CDR2 reads SVGAGI. The DNA for the CDR3 is TGTGCCAGCTGTTTCTGGGGGGGGGGCGCTGGAAACACCATATATTTT. Translating gives CASCFWGGGAGNTIYF.

The genes are TRBV4-1 and TRBJ2-1, with TRBD2 identical over 10 bases. Germline V gene lookup returns CDR1 MGHRA and CDR2 YSYEKL. Trimming removed 1 base from V and 8 bases from J; junction bases left unmatched: 8. The length of the CDR3 is 16 residues. CDR3 DNA: TGCGCCAGCAGCCAAGGGGTAGCGGGAGGTGGGGATGAGCAGTTCTTC. Translated: CASSQGVAGGGDEQFF.

This clonotype showed up many times. The V and J genes are TRBV6-5 and TRBJ2-7, with TRBD1 as a possible D gene (5 bases). This CDR3 has 16 residues. Germline CDR1 and CDR2: MNHEY and SVGAGI. Trimming took off 0 bases at V and 3 bases at J, with 15 bases between the two ends. Here the CDR3 DNA reads TGTGCCAGCAGTTACTCGTTTCAGGGAACCTACTACGAGCAGTACTTC. Its protein product is CASSYSFQGTYYEQYF.

In its sample, this clonotype was seen many times. The chain uses TRBV7-9 and TRBJ1-2; 7 bases fit TRBD1. The ends lost 6 bases at V and 0 bases at J; junction bases unmatched: 4. There are 14 residues in the CDR3. CDR1 and CDR2 from the germline V gene are SEHNR and FQNEAQ (reference sequence). The CDR3 DNA sequence: TGTGCCAGCAGGGCCGGGACAGCTAACTATGGCTACACCTTC. It translates to CASRAGTANYGYTF.

This clonotype was seen repeatedly, ten times or more. V usage is TRBV7-2 and J usage is TRBJ2-3, with a weak D call TRBD2 (5 bases). In germline, CDR1 is SGHTA, CDR2 FQGNSA. The CDR3 length is 14 residues. The V end lost 2 bases, the J end lost 2 bases, and 8 bases lay between the germline ends. CDR3 residues: CASSLTSATDTQYF. The CDR3 DNA sequence: TGTGCCAGCAGCTTAACTAGTGCCACAGATACGCAGTATTTT.

The chain's CDR3 is CASSLEGVQETQYF. DNA for the CDR3: TGTGCCAGCAGTTTAGAGGGAGTCCAAGAGACCCAGTACTTC. The chain is built from TRBV12-3 or TRBV12-4 and TRBJ2-5; D possibly corresponds to TRBD2 (5 bases). The CDR3 has 14 residues. The V gene lost 1 base and the J gene lost 1 base, with 7 bases spanning the gap.

This clonotype has ten or more counts. The rearrangement joins TRBV3-1 to TRBJ2-7; the match to TRBD2 covers 8 bases. The V and J ends lost 0 bases and 7 bases, in that order; junction bases with no gene match: 8. This CDR3 has 15 amino acids. The germline V gene encodes CDR1 LGHDT and CDR2 YNNKEL (reference sequence). The CDR3 protein is CASSQEPGRAGEQYF. The CDR3 nucleotides are TGTGCCAGCAGCCAAGAACCCGGGAGGGCGGGGGAGCAGTACTTC.